This record covers a single T cell receptor (beta chain). Its antigen is not identified. This entry comes from a study of Ad26.COV2.S vaccination and SARS-CoV-2 variants. Study findings and constraints: Total T cell responses, in the TCR breadth and depth analyses, may have been underestimated. Vaccinees displayed broader spike-specific TCR repertoires than placebo recipients. Vaccinees reportedly had broad spike-specific CD8+ and CD4+ T cell responses. Whether participants received vaccine or placebo, their non-spike TCR breadth was similar.

Assay: immunoSEQ multiplex PCR; the TCRdb copy retains only in-frame clones and omits some. The sample lists around 170,000 clones; roughly 85% were seen once. Germline CDR1 SQVTM, CDR2 ANQGSEA. The CDR3 loop spans 10 amino acids. V shed 6 bases and J shed 13 bases, with 13 bases lying between them. The rearrangement joins TRBV29-1 to TRBJ2-1; D is perhaps TRBD1 or TRBD2 (6 bases each). The origin of this receptor is a human donor who had recovered from COVID-19. The source material was peripheral blood, sampled after recovery from COVID-19. CDR3 bases: TGCAGCGTAGGAGGGGGGCCACAGTTCTTC. Protein: CSVGGGPQFF.